The present T cell receptor beta chain was sequenced within a study of T-cell memory formation after mild COVID-19. TCRdb analysed the 5' RACE reads with MiXCR anew, one entry per CDR3 protein. The top ten hold over 9% of the sample, which has approximately 450,000 distinct CDR3 sequences, roughly 18% seen once. The sequenced sample was PBMCs or a T cell subset sorted from them (not recorded which). The clonotype comes from an adult woman who had mild COVID-19 (a few samples of this study predate the infection). Cell type and time point are not known.

CDR3 region: CASSHQGLAGQETQYF. DNA for the CDR3: TGTGCCAGCAGTCACCAGGGACTAGCGGGACAAGAGACCCAGTACTTC. The chain links TRBV12-3 or TRBV12-4 to TRBJ2-5; 13 nucleotides agree with TRBD2. With V trimmed by 5 bases and J by 2 bases, 5 bases remained unmatched. This CDR3 contains 16 residues.